The TCR beta chain described here comes from a study of OX40 agonist ivuxolimab in advanced cancers. The germline V gene has CDR1 SEHNR and CDR2 FQNEAQ (reference sequence). The CDR3 is made up of 15 amino acids. V shed 1 base and J shed 4 bases, with 8 bases lying between them. This clone was counted only a few times. Repertoires were generated with immunoSEQ multiplex PCR, while TCRdb's copy carries only in-frame clones and drops some. The repertoire holds about 64,000 clones, with about 83% as singletons. The chain has TRBV7-9 and TRBJ1-6; D perhaps matches TRBD1 (5 bases). The sequence came from an adult with an advanced solid tumor such as melanoma, head and neck, liver or kidney cancer. The sequencing here drew on CD4+ or CD8+ T cells sorted from blood, taken in a trial of the OX40 agonist ivuxolimab. The CDR3 loop is CASSLGTGYNSPLHF. The CDR3 bases are TGTGCCAGCAGCTTAGGAACAGGTTATAATTCACCCCTCCACTTT.